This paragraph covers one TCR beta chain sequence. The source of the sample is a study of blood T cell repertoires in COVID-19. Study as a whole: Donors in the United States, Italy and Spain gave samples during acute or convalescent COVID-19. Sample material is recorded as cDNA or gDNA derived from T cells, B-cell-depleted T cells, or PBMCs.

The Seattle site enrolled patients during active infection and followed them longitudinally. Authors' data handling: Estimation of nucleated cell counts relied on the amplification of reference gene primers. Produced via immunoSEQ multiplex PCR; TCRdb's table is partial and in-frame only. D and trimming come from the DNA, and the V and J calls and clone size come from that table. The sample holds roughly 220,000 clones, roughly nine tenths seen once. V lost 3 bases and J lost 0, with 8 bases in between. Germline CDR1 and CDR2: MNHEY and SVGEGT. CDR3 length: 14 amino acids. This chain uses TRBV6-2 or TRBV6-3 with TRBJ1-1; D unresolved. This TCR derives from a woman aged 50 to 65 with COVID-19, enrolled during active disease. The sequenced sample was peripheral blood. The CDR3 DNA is TGTGCCAGCAGTTATAGAGATGTGAACACTGAAGCTTTCTTT. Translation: CASSYRDVNTEAFF.